The 22 T cell receptor beta chains in this list originate from one sample, sequenced in a study of T-cell reconstitution after alpha-beta-depleted transplantation in children (dated by TCRdb to between 2015 and 2016). Library preparation was by PCR. The instrument was an Illumina HiSeq 2500. Molecular barcoding was employed in the preparation of TCR libraries, with unique molecular identifiers being used to normalize TCRbeta repertoire quantification. Clones were called with MiXCR by TCRdb after fastp trimmed the public reads at Q25, and only in-frame beta chains were retained. Rows are combined by CDR3 protein, so each entry shows the most common genes and DNA. Recorded for this sample are roughly 610,000 distinct CDR3 sequences; 10% of them occurred a single time. The ten largest make up about 4% of the sample. Specimen: PBMCs from the stem cell graft donor, collected from the stem cell graft. The receptor set was obtained from a human donor who donated a stem cell graft to a child with acute myeloid leukemia.

This clonotype turned up a few times. The CDR3 DNA is TGCAGTGCTAGAGGTCGAAGGGATTCAGGGGGCGAGACCCAGTACTTC. It codes for CSARGRRDSGGETQYF. The J gene is TRBJ2-5, the V gene TRBV20-1; 8 positions agree with TRBD1. Trimming took 1 base from V and 5 from J; bases not matched to a gene: 12. This CDR3 comprises 16 residues. Germline CDR1 is DFQATT and CDR2 is SNEGSKA (reference sequence).

This clonotype was seen a handful of times. This chain links TRBV7-6 with TRBJ2-7; 7 bases agree with TRBD1. V shed 0 bases and J 4 bases; nucleotides not matched to a gene: 12. The germline CDR1 and CDR2 sequences are SGHVS and FNYEAQ. The CDR3 totals 17 residues. The CDR3 region is CASSLAGHRGDGYEQYF. In nucleotides, the CDR3 is TGTGCCAGCAGCTTAGCGGGACACAGGGGTGACGGATACGAGCAGTACTTC.

This clonotype has more than one count but fewer than ten. The CDR3 sequence: CSARETGNYGYEQYF. For the CDR3, the DNA is TGCAGTGCTAGAGAAACAGGGAATTACGGCTACGAGCAGTACTTC. The rearrangement joins TRBV20-1 to TRBJ2-7; TRBD1 might be the D (6 bases). This CDR3 is built from 15 residues. Germline CDR1 DFQATT, CDR2 SNEGSKA (reference sequence). Trimming took 0 bases from V and 3 from J, leaving 15 bases between them.

This clonotype came up many times. The chain is built from TRBV5-1 and TRBJ2-7, with 8 nucleotides matching TRBD2. Germline V gene sequence: CDR1 SGHRS, CDR2 YFSETQ. The ends lost 0 bases at V and 2 bases at J; junction bases unmatched: 7. This CDR3 spans 16 amino acids. The CDR3 DNA sequence: TGCGCCAGCAGCTTGGGGTCTAGCGGGCCGACCTACGAGCAGTACTTC. Translation gives CASSLGSSGPTYEQYF.

This clonotype was seen only a few times. The chain is built from TRBV5-1 and TRBJ1-1; D is possibly TRBD1 (6 bases). V dropped 7 bases and J dropped 1 base, with 14 bases sitting between them. This CDR3 region has 14 residues. Germline CDR1 and CDR2: SGHRS and YFSETQ. CDR3 amino acids: CASWRDNSNTEAFF. As DNA, the CDR3 is TGCGCCAGCTGGAGGGACAACTCGAACACTGAAGCTTTCTTT.

The chain recombines TRBV5-1 with TRBJ2-6; 7 bases line up with TRBD2. The CDR3 extends over 16 amino acids. Unmatched junction bases numbered 8, after V lost 4 bases and J lost 4 bases. In germline, CDR1 is SGHRS, CDR2 YFSETQ. In nucleotides, the CDR3 is TGCGCCAGCAGCCCTGGGAGGGGCCCGGGGGCCAACGTCCTGACTTTC. It codes for CASSPGRGPGANVLTF.

This clonotype was seen a handful of times. The CDR3 bases are TGCAGCGTACAGGGATTGCTGAACACTGAAGCTTTCTTT. Translating gives CSVQGLLNTEAFF. The rearrangement links TRBV29-1 to TRBJ1-1, with D possibly matching TRBD1 (6 bases). CDR1 is SQVTM and CDR2 is ANQGSEA in the germline V gene. Deletions cut 6 bases from V and 0 bases from J, with 11 bases between. The CDR3 length is 13 residues.

This clonotype was found many times. The chain employs TRBV6-5 and TRBJ2-5; 13 positions agree with TRBD2. Germline V lookup: CDR1 MNHEY, CDR2 SVGAGI. V was pared by 0 bases and J by 5 bases, with 9 bases of the junction left unmatched. The CDR3 extends over 18 amino acids. CDR3 in amino acids: CASSYSVGTSGVGETQYF. The CDR3 DNA sequence: TGTGCCAGCAGTTACTCGGTGGGGACTAGCGGGGTGGGTGAGACCCAGTACTTC.

This clonotype appeared a few times. The V and J genes are TRBV25-1 and TRBJ1-5; TRBD1 might be the D (5 bases). Germline-derived CDR1 and CDR2 are MGHDK and SYGVNS. V was trimmed by 1 base and J by 5 bases, leaving 9 bases between them. This CDR3 has 14 residues. The CDR3 spells CASSEFWGDQPQHF. CDR3 DNA: TGTGCCAGCAGTGAATTTTGGGGGGATCAGCCCCAGCATTTT.

There are a few counts of this clonotype. V usage is TRBV20-1 and J usage is TRBJ1-5; weak D call: TRBD1 (6 bases). V was shortened by 3 bases and J by 3 bases, with 15 bases between the two germline ends. The CDR3 spans 15 residues. Germline V gene data show CDR1 as DFQATT and CDR2 as SNEGSKA (reference sequence). The CDR3 region is CSARDIGGANQPQHF. The CDR3 DNA sequence: TGCAGTGCTAGGGATATCGGGGGGGCCAATCAGCCCCAGCATTTT.

This clonotype was seen many times. The chain carries TRBV29-1 and TRBJ2-7; D is perhaps TRBD2 (5 bases). The CDR3 loop spans 15 amino acids. V lost 3 bases, J lost 0 bases, and 15 bases lay in between. Looked up from germline, CDR1 is SQVTM and CDR2 is ANQGSEA. The CDR3, as DNA: TGCAGCGTTGATAAGAGCGGATCGAGCTCCTACGAGCAGTACTTC. It codes for CSVDKSGSSSYEQYF.

The chain is built from TRBV5-1 and TRBJ1-1, with D perhaps matching TRBD1 (6 bases). Trimming left V 5 bases short and J 4 bases short, with 12 bases between. Germline lookup yields CDR1 SGHRS and CDR2 YFSETQ. The CDR3 sequence is 13 residues long. The CDR3 DNA sequence: TGCGCCAGCAGTCTCCAGGGGCCCACTGAAGCTTTCTTT. Translated, it gives CASSLQGPTEAFF.

This clonotype was counted between two and nine times. V usage is TRBV7-2 and J usage is TRBJ1-1; 9 bases align to TRBD1. The V segment lost 5 bases and the J segment 7 bases; nucleotides outside the gene matches: 14. This CDR3 contains 16 residues. Looked up from germline, CDR1 is SGHTA and CDR2 is FQGNSA. CDR3 loop: CASSPPNRGLYGEAFF. The CDR3 DNA is TGTGCCAGCAGCCCCCCTAACAGGGGGCTTTATGGTGAAGCTTTCTTT.

This clonotype has just a few counts. The genes are TRBV20-1 and TRBJ1-4; TRBD1 agrees at 9 bases. The CDR3 is made up of 13 amino acids. Germline assignment: CDR1 DFQATT and CDR2 SNEGSKA (reference sequence). Unmatched junction bases numbered 3, after V lost 6 bases and J lost 4 bases. CDR3 sequence: CSAQGQGNEKLFF. Here the CDR3 DNA reads TGCAGTGCCCAGGGACAGGGTAATGAAAAACTGTTTTTT.

A few counts support this clonotype. Germline and junction disagree at one end, which may indicate a read error. This chain joins TRBV7-9 and TRBJ1-2; D remains unclear. This CDR3 is built from 11 residues. Per germline, CDR1 SEHNR and CDR2 FQNEAQ (reference sequence). CDR3 loop: CASSLATSRAF. CDR3 bases: TGTGCCAGCAGCTTAGCGACATCCCGGGCCTTC.

This chain joins TRBV6-1 and TRBJ2-5, with 11 positions matching TRBD2. This CDR3 is 17 amino acids long. V trimming: 3 bases; J trimming: 0 bases; junction bases outside the gene matches: 6. CDR1 and CDR2 (germline): MNHNS, SASEGT. DNA for the CDR3: TGTGCCAGCAGTGATACTAGCGGGAGAGGGTACCAAGAGACCCAGTACTTC. It codes for CASSDTSGRGYQETQYF.

The chain combines TRBV7-2 with TRBJ2-7, with 12 bases identical to TRBD2. The CDR3 is made up of 15 amino acids. Germline CDR1 and CDR2: SGHTA and FQGNSA. Losses at the gene ends were 5 bases for V and 4 bases for J; bases not matched to a gene: 6. Here the CDR3 DNA reads TGTGCCAGCAGCGGAGGACTAGCGGGATCTTACGAGCAGTACTTC. It yields the protein CASSGGLAGSYEQYF.

This clonotype has just a few counts. The rearrangement uses TRBV29-1 and TRBJ2-5, with D possibly called TRBD1 or TRBD2 (5 bases each). The CDR3 runs to 12 residues. Trimming stripped 5 bases from V and 5 bases from J, with 12 bases between. The germline V gene encodes CDR1 SQVTM and CDR2 ANQGSEA. The chain's CDR3 is CSVLGRGETQYF. The CDR3 bases are TGCAGCGTTCTGGGGCGCGGGGAGACCCAGTACTTC.

A few counts support this clonotype. V usage is TRBV4-3 and J usage is TRBJ1-1, with D possibly being TRBD1 (6 bases). Germline loops: CDR1 LGHNA, CDR2 YSLEER. The CDR3 extends over 15 amino acids. The germline V and J ends were trimmed by 3 bases and 2 bases, with 13 bases remaining between them. In DNA, the CDR3 is TGCGCCAGCAGCCAGGCGGACAGAGTTAACACTGAAGCTTTCTTT. It codes for CASSQADRVNTEAFF.

This clonotype was found many times. The chain employs TRBV3-1 and TRBJ2-1; a possible D gene is TRBD2 (5 bases). The CDR3 is made up of 16 amino acids. Trimming pared 0 bases from V and 4 bases from J, leaving 13 bases between. The germline gives CDR1 LGHDT, CDR2 YNNKEL (reference sequence). The CDR3 spells CASSQEGGPRYNEQFF. CDR3 nucleotide sequence: TGTGCCAGCAGCCAAGAAGGCGGGCCCAGATACAATGAGCAGTTCTTC.

The chain is built from TRBV18 and TRBJ2-2, with TRBD2 identical over 8 bases. CDR1 and CDR2 (germline): KGHSH, LQKENI. This CDR3 is built from 16 residues. V lost 4 bases to trimming and J lost 1 base; unmatched junction nucleotides: 5. In DNA form, the CDR3 reads TGTGCCAGCTCACGGTCTAGCGGGTTGAACACCGGGGAGCTGTTTTTT. It encodes CASSRSSGLNTGELFF.

The chain joins TRBV29-1 to TRBJ1-1, with D hard to call. The ends were cut back, 2 bases at V and 4 bases at J, with 14 bases in the middle. CDR1 is SQVTM, CDR2 ANQGSEA, per germline. CDR3 length: 14 residues. In DNA, the CDR3 is TGCAGCGTTGAATGGGAGGGCCTCCTCACTGAAGCTTTCTTT. Encoded protein: CSVEWEGLLTEAFF.